Below are 8 T cell receptor beta chains sequenced from a single sample in a study of blood T cell repertoires in COVID-19. TCRdb keeps only in-frame clones here, not all; method: immunoSEQ multiplex PCR. The sample gives 200,000 to 250,000 clones, around 84% of which show up once; 9.5% to 15% is in the top ten. Input material: peripheral blood. The receptor set was obtained from a human donor in a cohort sampled during active COVID-19.

The chain has TRBV5-1 and TRBJ1-6; unclear D gene. Germline-derived CDR1 and CDR2 are SGHRS and YFSETQ. The CDR3 loop spans 14 amino acids. V was pared by 0 bases and J by 7 bases, with 8 bases between. CDR3 sequence: CASSLDGENSPLHF. The CDR3 DNA sequence: TGCGCCAGCAGCTTGGACGGGGAGAATTCACCCCTCCACTTT.

The sample holds one count of this clone. V and J are TRBV3-1 (or the pseudogene TRBV3-2) and TRBJ2-7; the match to TRBD1 covers 10 bases. V lost 4 bases and J lost 4; bases outside the gene matches: 4. This CDR3 contains 14 residues. Germline V gene lookup returns CDR1 LGHDT and CDR2 YNNKEL (reference sequence). The CDR3 bases are TGTGCCAGCAGCCCCGGGACAGGGGCTTACGAGCAGTACTTC. Its translation: CASSPGTGAYEQYF.

V gene TRBV19 combines with J gene TRBJ2-7; 7 nucleotides align to TRBD1. This CDR3 is built from 14 residues. CDR1 and CDR2 (germline): LNHDA, SQIVND (reference sequence). With V trimmed by 1 base and J by 4 bases, 4 bases remained unmatched. CDR3 protein: CASSIGGQSYEQYF. The CDR3 DNA reads as TGTGCCAGTAGTATAGGGGGACAGTCTTACGAGCAGTACTTC.

The rearrangement joins TRBV19 to TRBJ2-3; no reliable D call. Germline V gene data show CDR1 as LNHDA and CDR2 as SQIVND (reference sequence). The CDR3 runs to 13 residues. V was trimmed by 5 bases and J by 0 bases, leaving 6 bases between them. This CDR3 is CASSDTSTDTQYF. DNA of the CDR3: TGTGCCAGTAGTGACACTAGCACAGATACGCAGTATTTT.

This clone was seen a single time. The rearrangement uses TRBV9 and TRBJ2-5; TRBD2 is a possible D gene (5 bases). Germline V CDR1 and CDR2: SGDLS, YYNGEE. The CDR3 covers 13 residues. V was trimmed by 1 base and J by 5 bases, leaving 9 bases between them. The CDR3 loop reads CASSVRGRETQYF. The CDR3, as DNA: TGTGCCAGCAGCGTAAGAGGGCGGGAGACCCAGTACTTC.

The chain links TRBV14 to TRBJ1-4; maybe TRBD1 (6 bases). The CDR3 contains 15 residues. Germline CDR1 SGHDN, CDR2 FVKESK. V lost 1 base, J lost 5 bases, and 11 bases lay in between. CDR3 residues: CASSQAQGRNEKLFF. CDR3 DNA: TGTGCCAGCAGCCAAGCTCAGGGGCGCAATGAAAAACTGTTTTTT.

The gene calls are TRBV3-1 (or the pseudogene TRBV3-2) and TRBJ1-6, with D possibly matching TRBD1 (6 bases). The CDR3 is 14 amino acids. V was trimmed by 3 bases and J by 5 bases, leaving 8 bases between them. Germline V gene lookup returns CDR1 LGHDT and CDR2 YNNKEL (reference sequence). CDR3 region: CASSHGQNNSPLHF. CDR3 nucleotide sequence: TGTGCCAGCAGCCACGGACAGAATAATTCACCCCTCCACTTT.

The rearrangement links TRBV4-3 to TRBJ1-1; D unresolved. The CDR3 contains 15 residues. From germline, CDR1 is LGHNA and CDR2 YSLEER. Trimming took off 3 bases at V and 4 bases at J, with 15 bases between the two ends. This CDR3 is CASSQALLVTTEAFF. CDR3 DNA: TGCGCCAGCAGCCAGGCCCTTCTAGTTACCACTGAAGCTTTCTTT.